What follows are 16 T cell receptor beta chains derived from one specimen sequenced in a study of metastatic and nonmetastatic thyroid tumors. Until they underwent thyroid surgery, no patient had received any treatment. With MiXCR, TCRdb called clones anew from the PCR reads. The sample lists some 40,000 clones, 20% to 30% seen once, with about 14% in the top ten. The sequencing sample was made of tumor tissue. These receptors were collected from a female donor with papillary thyroid cancer or a benign thyroid nodule (not recorded which). Some clones in this sample may be carry-over from other donors' samples.

Concerning this clone: At one end, the junction sequence differs from germline, possibly due to a read error. The rearrangement joins TRBV19 to TRBJ2-3; D is tentatively TRBD1 or TRBD2 (5 bases each). Per the germline V gene, CDR1 is LNHDA and CDR2 is SQIVND (reference sequence). CDR3 length: 18 residues. CDR3 residues: CASSIDSPGGTGADAQYF. CDR3 DNA sequence: TGTGCCAGTAGTATAGATTCCCCTGGCGGTACCGGGGCAGATGCGCAGTATTTT.

In this sample, this clone turned up many times. V gene TRBV2 combines with J gene TRBJ2-7, with 8 bases identical to TRBD1. Germline V lookup: CDR1 SNHLY, CDR2 FYNNEI. With V trimmed by 7 bases and J by 3 bases, 5 bases remained unmatched. This CDR3 contains 13 residues. The CDR3 DNA follows: TGTGCCAGCACTACCGGACAGGGCTACGAGCAGTACTTC. This sequence encodes CASTTGQGYEQYF.

Sample share makes this clone medium-sized. V gene TRBV6-1 combines with J gene TRBJ1-1, with D possibly being TRBD1 (5 bases). The CDR3 covers 12 residues. V lost 6 bases and J 8 bases, leaving 13 bases between the germline ends. CDR1 and CDR2 (germline): MNHNS, SASEGT. DNA of the CDR3: TGTGCCAGCAGGGGGCAGGGAAAAGAAGCTTTCTTT. Amino acids: CASRGQGKEAFF.

This clone was seen repeatedly, ten times or more. J is TRBJ2-5 and V is TRBV4-2; 7 positions match TRBD2. The J segment lost 5 bases and the V segment lost 4 bases, leaving 7 bases of the junction unmatched. The CDR3 sequence is 14 residues long. In germline, CDR1 is LGHNA, CDR2 YNFKEQ. The CDR3: CASSLTTSCETQYF. Written as DNA, the CDR3 is TGTGCCAGCAGCCTAACGACTAGCTGTGAGACCCAGTACTTC.

This clone was counted between two and nine times. The chain uses TRBV6-1 and TRBJ2-7; D gene uncertain. The V gene lost 6 bases and the J gene lost 3 bases, with 6 bases spanning the gap. Germline CDR1 and CDR2: MNHNS and SASEGT. This CDR3 spans 11 amino acids. The CDR3 DNA follows: TGTGCCAGCAGCAGGATCTACGAGCAGTACTTC. It codes for CASSRIYEQYF.

This clone has a count of ten or more. The J gene is TRBJ2-1, the V gene TRBV5-1, with D possibly matching TRBD2 (7 bases). This CDR3 contains 15 residues. Trimming pared 5 bases from V and 8 bases from J, leaving 20 bases between. The germline V gene has CDR1 SGHRS and CDR2 YFSETQ. The CDR3 DNA reads TGCGCCAGCAGAAGGGATGGGGGGGCGTCGGATGAGCAGTTCTTC. Translation: CASRRDGGASDEQFF.

This chain joins TRBV11-2 and TRBJ2-7; 9 bases align to TRBD2. From germline, CDR1 is SGHAT and CDR2 FQNNGV. V dropped 5 bases and J dropped 0; count of bases not matched to a gene: 11. The CDR3 is made up of 17 amino acids. CDR3 sequence: CASSQGFLAGNSYEQYF. For the CDR3, the DNA is TGTGCCAGCAGCCAGGGGTTTCTAGCGGGAAACTCCTACGAGCAGTACTTC.

In its sample, this clone was seen many times. The rearrangement joins TRBV20-1 to TRBJ2-3, with 12 nucleotides matching TRBD2. The CDR3 consists of 16 residues. V shed 0 bases, J shed 2 bases, and the junction held 3 bases outside the gene matches. Germline-derived CDR1 and CDR2 are DFQATT and SNEGSKA (reference sequence). Here the CDR3 DNA reads TGCAGTGCTAGAGATCTAGCGGGGGGGGCCACAGATACGCAGTATTTT. Its translation: CSARDLAGGATDTQYF.

The chain links TRBV28 to TRBJ2-1; 11 nucleotides agree with TRBD2. The CDR3 has 15 amino acids. The germline V gene encodes CDR1 MDHEN and CDR2 SYDVKM. The trim removed 6 bases at V and 2 bases at J, leaving 3 bases unmatched. CDR3 sequence (DNA): TGTGCCAGCAGCTTAGCGGGAGGGGCCTACAATGAGCAGTTCTTC. Protein: CASSLAGGAYNEQFF.

The V gene is TRBV6-1, the J gene TRBJ1-1; weak D call: TRBD1 (6 bases). The CDR3 consists of 13 residues. Trimming removed 5 bases from V and 5 bases from J, with 12 bases in between. Germline assignment: CDR1 MNHNS and CDR2 SASEGT. The CDR3 loop reads CASSTGLCTEAFF. The DNA for the CDR3 is TGTGCCAGCAGTACAGGGCTTTGTACTGAAGCTTTCTTT.

The chain combines TRBV14 with TRBJ2-3; TRBD2 agrees at 8 bases. The V gene's germline CDR1 is SGHDN and CDR2 FVKESK. The CDR3 has 15 residues. Trimming at V came to 3 bases and at J to 4 bases, leaving 6 bases not matched to a gene. The CDR3 DNA reads TGTGCCAGCAGCCATTCCGGGACTAGGGCAGATACGCAGTATTTT. Translated: CASSHSGTRADTQYF.

This clone is judged medium-sized. The V gene is TRBV5-8, the J gene TRBJ1-6; tentative D call: TRBD1 (5 bases). CDR3 length equals 13 residues. V was clipped by 4 bases and J by 6 bases, with 8 bases between them. Per germline, CDR1 SGHTS and CDR2 YDEGEE. CDR3 in DNA: TGTGCCAGCAGCCAAGACAGTAATTCACCCCTCCACTTT. It yields the protein CASSQDSNSPLHF.

V usage is TRBV7-3 and J usage is TRBJ1-2; 7 bases fit TRBD1. Germline CDR1 reads SGHTA; CDR2 reads FQGTGA. CDR3 length: 13 residues. After removal of 5 bases from V and 8 bases from J, the junction contained 8 bases not matched to a gene. The chain's CDR3 is CASSPTGIEGYTF. In DNA, the CDR3 is TGTGCCAGCAGCCCGACAGGGATTGAGGGCTACACCTTC.

The rearrangement links TRBV28 to TRBJ2-3, with unresolved D. This CDR3 contains 11 residues. Trimming stripped 8 bases from V and 6 bases from J, with 9 bases between. The germline V gene has CDR1 MDHEN and CDR2 SYDVKM. The CDR3 here is CASGVRDTQYF. In nucleotides, the CDR3 is TGTGCCAGCGGCGTGAGGGATACGCAGTATTTT.

The CDR3 DNA sequence: TGTGCCAGCAGCTTTAGCGGAGAGAGAGGCACAGATACGCAGTATTTT. Protein product: CASSFSGERGTDTQYF. The V gene is TRBV13, the J gene TRBJ2-3, with D perhaps TRBD2 (6 bases). CDR3 size: 16 residues. Germline CDR1 is PRHDT and CDR2 is FYEKMQ (reference sequence). Trimming removed 3 bases from V and 1 base from J, with 14 bases in between.

This clone is classed as medium-sized (0.01 to 0.1%). Other DNA sequences in this sample translate to the same CDR3. The genes are TRBV5-1 and TRBJ1-2; TRBD1 is a possible D gene (5 bases). Germline CDR1 and CDR2: SGHRS and YFSETQ. The CDR3 contains 15 residues. Trimming stripped 0 bases from V and 8 bases from J, with 17 bases between. Written as DNA, the CDR3 is TGCGCCAGCAGCTTGGGTGACAGTACTCCAGCGGGCTACACCTTC. Its translation: CASSLGDSTPAGYTF.